This T cell receptor beta chain was captured by sequencing in a study of T cell repertoires in cytomegalovirus infection. Across the whole study: Matching HLA type and CMV infection were both indicated by public TCR beta signatures.

Many counts were recorded for this clonotype. What it binds is not known. Findings of the study overall: What dominated the ex vivo response were HLA-C-restricted CMV-specific TCR beta clonotypes. Summed public TCR beta family frequency identified CMV carriers bearing the relevant HLA.

The CDR3 runs 12 residues. Germline assignment: CDR1 LGHNT and CDR2 FRNRAP. Trimming took 3 bases from V and 4 from J, leaving 6 bases between them. Via MiXCR, TCRdb re-called the reads, giving one row per CDR3 protein. The data show hundreds of thousands of distinct CDR3 sequences, roughly a quarter seen once. V gene TRBV12-5 combines with J gene TRBJ1-1; D remains ambiguous. The clonotype was recovered from a human donor in good health (CMV status not recorded). Some clones in this sample may be carry-over from other donors' samples. The source material was CD8+ T cells from PBMCs. CDR3 bases: TGTGCTAGTGGTTTATCTTCCACTGAAGCTTTCTTT. Translating it yields CASGLSSTEAFF.